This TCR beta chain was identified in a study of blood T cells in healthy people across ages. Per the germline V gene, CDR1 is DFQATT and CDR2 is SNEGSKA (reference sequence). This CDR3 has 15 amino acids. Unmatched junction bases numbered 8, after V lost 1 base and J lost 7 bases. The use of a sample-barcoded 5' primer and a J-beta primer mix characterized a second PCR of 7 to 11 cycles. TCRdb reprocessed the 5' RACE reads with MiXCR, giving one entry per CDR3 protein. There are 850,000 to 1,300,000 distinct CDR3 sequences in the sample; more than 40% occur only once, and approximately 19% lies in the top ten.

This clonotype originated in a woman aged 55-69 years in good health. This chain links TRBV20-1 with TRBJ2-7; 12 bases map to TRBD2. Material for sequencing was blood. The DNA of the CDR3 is TGCAGTGCTAGAGCCCCTAGCGGGGGGGCGAAAGAGCAGTACTTC. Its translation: CSARAPSGGAKEQYF.